This TCR beta chain was identified during a study of CD8+CD57+ T cells in acquired aplastic anemia. Study summary: Sorted CD4+ and CD8+ cells gave a mean 3.2 ug DNA, range roughly 0.18 to 30 ug.

This clonotype was seen more than once but under ten times. Sequencing was done on patients that had shown CD8+CD57+ cell expansion by flow cytometry. The study sampled blood from patients who had received no therapy. The CDR3 loop spans 17 amino acids. The germline V gene encodes CDR1 SGHAT and CDR2 FQDESV (reference sequence). Germline trimming cut 0 bases from V and 0 bases from J; bases unmatched to any gene: 7. Genomic DNA constituted the template upon which TCR beta VDJ and CDR3 profiling was performed. TCRdb itself ran the reads through MiXCR, one entry per CDR3 protein. The sample yields 180,000 or so distinct CDR3 sequences, around half seen once.

The sample consisted of sorted CD4+, CD8+, or CD8+CD57+ T cells (not recorded which) from PBMCs. This chain connects TRBV11-1 to TRBJ2-5, with 7 bases identical to TRBD1. The receptor was derived from a human donor with aplastic anemia. CDR3 in DNA: TGTGCCAGCAGCTTAGCCGGACAGGCGACGTACCAAGAGACCCAGTACTTC. This gives the protein CASSLAGQATYQETQYF.